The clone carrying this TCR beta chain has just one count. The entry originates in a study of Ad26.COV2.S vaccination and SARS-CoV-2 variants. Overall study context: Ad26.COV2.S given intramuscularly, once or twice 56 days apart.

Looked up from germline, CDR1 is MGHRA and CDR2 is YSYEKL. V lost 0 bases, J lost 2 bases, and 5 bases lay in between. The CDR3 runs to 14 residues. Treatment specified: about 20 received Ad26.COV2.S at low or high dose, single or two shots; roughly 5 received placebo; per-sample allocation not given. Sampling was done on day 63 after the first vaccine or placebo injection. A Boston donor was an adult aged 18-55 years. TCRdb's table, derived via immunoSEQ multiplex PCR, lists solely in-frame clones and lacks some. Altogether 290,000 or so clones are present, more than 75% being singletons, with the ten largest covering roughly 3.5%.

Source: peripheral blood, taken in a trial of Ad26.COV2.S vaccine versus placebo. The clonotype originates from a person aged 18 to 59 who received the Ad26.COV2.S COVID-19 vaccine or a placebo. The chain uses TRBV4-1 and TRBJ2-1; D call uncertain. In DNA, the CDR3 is TGCGCCAGCAGCCAAGAATCGACCTACAATGAGCAGTTCTTC. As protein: CASSQESTYNEQFF.